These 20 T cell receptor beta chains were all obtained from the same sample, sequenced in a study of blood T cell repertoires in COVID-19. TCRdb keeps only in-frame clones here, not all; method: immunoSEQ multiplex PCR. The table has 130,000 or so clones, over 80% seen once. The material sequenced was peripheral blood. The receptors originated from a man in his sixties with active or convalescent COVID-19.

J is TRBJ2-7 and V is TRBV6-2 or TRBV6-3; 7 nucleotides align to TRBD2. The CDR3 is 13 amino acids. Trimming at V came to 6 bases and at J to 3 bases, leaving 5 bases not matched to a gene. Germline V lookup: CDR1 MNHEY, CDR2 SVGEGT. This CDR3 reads CASSRDYNYEQYF. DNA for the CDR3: TGTGCCAGCAGCCGGGACTACAACTACGAGCAGTACTTC.

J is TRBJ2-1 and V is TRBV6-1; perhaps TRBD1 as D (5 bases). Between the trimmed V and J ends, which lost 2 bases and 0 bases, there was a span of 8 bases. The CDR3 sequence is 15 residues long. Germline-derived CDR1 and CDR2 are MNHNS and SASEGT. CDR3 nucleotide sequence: TGTGCCAGCAGTGAAAGGGGTAGCTCCTACAATGAGCAGTTCTTC. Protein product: CASSERGSSYNEQFF.

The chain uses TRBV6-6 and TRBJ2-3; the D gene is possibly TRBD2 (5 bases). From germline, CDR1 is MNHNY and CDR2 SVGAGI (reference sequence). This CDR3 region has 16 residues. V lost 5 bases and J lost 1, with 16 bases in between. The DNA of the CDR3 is TGTGCCAGCAGTCCCCGTGGTAGCGCGGGCACAGATACGCAGTATTTT. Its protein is CASSPRGSAGTDTQYF.

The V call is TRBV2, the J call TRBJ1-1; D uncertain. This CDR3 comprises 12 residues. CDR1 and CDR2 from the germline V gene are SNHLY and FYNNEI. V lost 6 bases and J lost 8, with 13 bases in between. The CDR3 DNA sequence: TGTGCCAGCAGGATTAGCCTGTTAGAAGCTTTCTTT. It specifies CASRISLLEAFF.

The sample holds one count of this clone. CDR3 bases: TGTGCCACCAGCACCTCCCGGGACAGGGATGCTGAAGCTTTCTTT. Its protein is CATSTSRDRDAEAFF. This chain connects TRBV15 to TRBJ1-1, with TRBD1 matching 9 bases. Germline CDR1 is LNHNV and CDR2 is YYDKDF (reference sequence). The CDR3 contains 15 residues. Losses at the gene ends were 4 bases for V and 6 bases for J; bases not matched to a gene: 9.

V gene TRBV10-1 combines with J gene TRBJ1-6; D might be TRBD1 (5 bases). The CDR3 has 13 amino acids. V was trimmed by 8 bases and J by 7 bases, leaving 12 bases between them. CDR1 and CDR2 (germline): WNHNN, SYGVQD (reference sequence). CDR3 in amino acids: CASSGGANSPLHF. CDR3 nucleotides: TGCGCCAGCTCGGGGGGTGCGAATTCACCCCTCCACTTT.

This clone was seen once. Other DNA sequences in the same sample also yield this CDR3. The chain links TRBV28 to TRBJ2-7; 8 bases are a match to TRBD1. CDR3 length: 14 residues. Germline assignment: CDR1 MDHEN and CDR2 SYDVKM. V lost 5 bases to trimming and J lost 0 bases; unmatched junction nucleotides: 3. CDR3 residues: CASSTGTGSYEQYF. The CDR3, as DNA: TGTGCCAGCAGTACCGGGACAGGCTCCTACGAGCAGTACTTC.

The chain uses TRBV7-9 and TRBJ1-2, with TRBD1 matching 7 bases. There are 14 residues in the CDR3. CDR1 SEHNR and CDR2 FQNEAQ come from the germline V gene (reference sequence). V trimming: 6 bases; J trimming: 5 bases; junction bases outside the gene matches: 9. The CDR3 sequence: CASSGQEVSYGYTF. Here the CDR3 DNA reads TGTGCCAGCAGTGGACAGGAAGTCTCTTATGGCTACACCTTC.

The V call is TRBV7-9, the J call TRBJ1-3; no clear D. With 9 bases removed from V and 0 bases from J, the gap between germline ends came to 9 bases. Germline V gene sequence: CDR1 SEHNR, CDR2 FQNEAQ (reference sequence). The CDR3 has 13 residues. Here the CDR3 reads CARETDSGNTIYF. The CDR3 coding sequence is TGTGCCAGGGAGACTGACTCTGGAAACACCATATATTTT.

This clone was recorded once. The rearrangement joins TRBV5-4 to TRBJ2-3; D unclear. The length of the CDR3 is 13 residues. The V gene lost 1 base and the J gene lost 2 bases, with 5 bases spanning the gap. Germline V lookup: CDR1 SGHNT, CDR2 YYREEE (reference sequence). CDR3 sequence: CASSLPNTDTQYF. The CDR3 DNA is TGTGCCAGCAGCTTGCCTAACACAGATACGCAGTATTTT.

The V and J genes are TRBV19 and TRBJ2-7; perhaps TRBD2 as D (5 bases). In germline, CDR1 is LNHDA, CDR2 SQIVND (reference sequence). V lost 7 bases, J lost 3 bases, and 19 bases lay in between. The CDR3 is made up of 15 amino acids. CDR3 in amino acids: CASTSTGSGYYEQYF. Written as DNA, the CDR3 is TGTGCCAGTACCTCAACGGGGAGTGGTTACTACGAGCAGTACTTC.

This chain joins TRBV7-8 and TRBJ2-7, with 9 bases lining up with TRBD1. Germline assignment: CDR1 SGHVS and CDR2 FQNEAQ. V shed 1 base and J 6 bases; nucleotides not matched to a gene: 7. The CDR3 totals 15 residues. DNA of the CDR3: TGTGCCAGCAGCTTAGTTCCAGGGACAGGGTTCGAGCAGTACTTC. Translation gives CASSLVPGTGFEQYF.

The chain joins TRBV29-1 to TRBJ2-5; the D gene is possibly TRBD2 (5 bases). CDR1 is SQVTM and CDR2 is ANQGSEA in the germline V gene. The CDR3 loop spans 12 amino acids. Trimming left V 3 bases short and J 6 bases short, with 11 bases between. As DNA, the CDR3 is TGCAGCGTTGAGAGGATCGGGAAGACCCAGTACTTC. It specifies CSVERIGKTQYF.

The CDR3 here is CATNHRSEAFF. CDR3 coding DNA: TGTGCCACCAACCACAGGTCCGAAGCTTTCTTT. The chain is built from TRBV6-5 and TRBJ1-1; D perhaps matches TRBD1 (5 bases). V shed 10 bases and J shed 8 bases, with 14 bases lying between them. CDR1 is MNHEY and CDR2 is SVGAGI in the germline V gene. The CDR3 extends over 11 amino acids.

For the CDR3, the DNA is TGTGCCAGTAGTAGCCTCAGGGCAGGGAGGCATTGGCGCAATCAGCCCCAGCATTTT. It is translated as CASSSLRAGRHWRNQPQHF. The V gene is TRBV19, the J gene TRBJ1-5; a weak D match, TRBD1 (5 bases). The CDR3 contains 19 residues. V was shortened by 4 bases and J by 2 bases, with 24 bases between the two germline ends. The germline CDR1 and CDR2 sequences are LNHDA and SQIVND (reference sequence).

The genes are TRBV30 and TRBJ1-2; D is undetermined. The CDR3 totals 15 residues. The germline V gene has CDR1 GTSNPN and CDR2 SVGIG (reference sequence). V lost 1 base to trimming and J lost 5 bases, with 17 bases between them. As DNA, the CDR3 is TGTGCCTGGAGTGATTACCCCTCGGGTGGTTATGGCTACACCTTC. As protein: CAWSDYPSGGYGYTF.

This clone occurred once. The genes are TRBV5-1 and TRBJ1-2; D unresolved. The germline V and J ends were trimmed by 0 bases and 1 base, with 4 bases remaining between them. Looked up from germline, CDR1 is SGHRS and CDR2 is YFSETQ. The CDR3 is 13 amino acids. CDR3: CASSLAVNYGYTF. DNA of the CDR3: TGCGCCAGCAGCTTGGCAGTTAACTATGGCTACACCTTC.

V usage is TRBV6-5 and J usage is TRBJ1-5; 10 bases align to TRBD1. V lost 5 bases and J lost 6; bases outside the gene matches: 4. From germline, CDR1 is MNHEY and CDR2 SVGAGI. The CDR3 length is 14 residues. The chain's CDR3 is CASSRTGGAQPQHF. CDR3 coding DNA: TGTGCCAGCAGTCGGACAGGGGGAGCTCAGCCCCAGCATTTT.

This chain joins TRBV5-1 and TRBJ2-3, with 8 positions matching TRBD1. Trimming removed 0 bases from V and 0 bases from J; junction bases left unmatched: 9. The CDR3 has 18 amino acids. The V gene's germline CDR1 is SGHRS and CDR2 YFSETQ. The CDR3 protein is CASSLVRQGITSTDTQYF. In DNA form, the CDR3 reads TGCGCCAGCAGCTTGGTTAGACAGGGGATTACTAGCACAGATACGCAGTATTTT.

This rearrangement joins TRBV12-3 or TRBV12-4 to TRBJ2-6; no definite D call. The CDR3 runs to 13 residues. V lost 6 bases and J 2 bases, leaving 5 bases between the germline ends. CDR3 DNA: TGTGCCAGCAGCCGTGCTGGGGCCAACGTCCTGACTTTC. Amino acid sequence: CASSRAGANVLTF.